The 12 T cell receptor beta chains below come from one sample, sequenced in a study of glioma-infiltrating T cells. Amplification of TCR alpha and beta CDR3 regions from RNA used iRepertoire nested multiplex PCR. TCRdb redid the calling of the multiplex PCR reads with MiXCR, one entry per CDR3 protein. The table lists roughly 130,000 distinct CDR3 sequences, 24% of them singletons. The source material was glioma tissue, nonneoplastic brain tissue, or PBMCs (not recorded which). The receptors were gathered from a human donor with low-grade glioma or glioblastoma, undergoing nonglioma brain surgery, or in good health (not recorded which).

Remarks on this clonotype: Being one base from a much bigger clone, this may be a read error. In this CDR3 the conserved last residue, phenylalanine or tryptophan, is missing, so a read error is likely. This rearrangement joins TRBV20-1 to TRBJ2-5; either TRBD1 or TRBD2 may fit D (5 bases each). From germline, CDR1 is DFQATT and CDR2 SNEGSKA (reference sequence). V lost 6 bases to trimming and J lost 4 bases, with 15 bases between them. CDR3 length: 13 residues. The CDR3 sequence: CSASETGGETQYL. CDR3 DNA sequence: TGCAGTGCCTCAGAGACTGGGGGAGAGACCCAGTACCTC.

This clonotype has more than one count but fewer than ten. The rearrangement links TRBV24-1 to TRBJ2-1, with D possibly matching TRBD1 (6 bases). Germline CDR1 and CDR2: KGHDR and SFDVKD. V dropped 4 bases and J dropped 3 bases, with 15 bases sitting between them. This CDR3 region has 16 residues. CDR3 sequence reads: CATSDPSGHLYNEQFF. The CDR3 region has the DNA TGTGCCACCAGTGACCCCTCGGGACACCTCTACAATGAGCAGTTCTTC.

This clonotype was detected ten times or more. The chain joins TRBV20-1 to TRBJ2-4; D is perhaps TRBD1 (6 bases). This CDR3 spans 10 amino acids. The germline V gene has CDR1 DFQATT and CDR2 SNEGSKA (reference sequence). V shed 6 bases and J shed 10 bases, with 10 bases lying between them. The CDR3 protein is CSALQGIQYF. CDR3 DNA: TGCAGTGCCTTACAGGGAATTCAGTACTTC.

This clonotype was counted at least ten times. V usage is TRBV20-1 and J usage is TRBJ2-3, with TRBD2 matching 8 bases. With 8 bases clipped from V and 3 bases from J, the junction kept 7 bases outside the gene matches. Germline V gene data show CDR1 as DFQATT and CDR2 as SNEGSKA (reference sequence). The CDR3 contains 13 residues. The CDR3 region is CSIRASGTDTQYF. The CDR3 nucleotides are TGCAGTATCCGGGCTAGCGGGACAGATACGCAGTATTTT.

The sample holds many counts of this clonotype. This chain uses TRBV6-1 with TRBJ1-6; possible D gene TRBD1, 5 bases. Germline CDR1 reads MNHNS; CDR2 reads SASEGT. This CDR3 is 14 amino acids long. The ends were cut back, 7 bases at V and 3 bases at J, with 10 bases in the middle. Here the CDR3 DNA reads TGTGCCAGCACAGGGACCTACTATAATTCACCCCTCCACTTT. This encodes CASTGTYYNSPLHF.

For this clonotype: A read error is possible here, since a much larger clone lies one base away. The chain couples TRBV6-9 to TRBJ2-5, with a possible D match to TRBD2 (5 bases). From germline, CDR1 is MNHGY and CDR2 SVAAGI. The CDR3 totals 11 residues. This CDR3 reads CASSYSLERFF. The DNA of the CDR3 is TGTGCCAGCAGTTATAGTCTAGAGCGGTTCTTC.

This clonotype has more than one count but fewer than ten. V and J are TRBV3-1 and TRBJ2-3; D tentatively fits TRBD1 or TRBD2 (5 bases each). Germline V gene lookup returns CDR1 LGHDT and CDR2 YNNKEL (reference sequence). The CDR3 length is 14 residues. V shed 2 bases and J shed 6 bases, with 12 bases lying between them. DNA for the CDR3: TGTGCCAGCAGCCAAACAAGGTGGGGGGATACGCAGTATTTT. This gives the protein CASSQTRWGDTQYF.

As for this clonotype: Compared with germline, one end of the junction differs, possibly owing to a read error. The chain uses TRBV14 and TRBJ2-1, with TRBD2 identical over 7 bases. The germline CDR1 and CDR2 sequences are SGHDN and FVKESK. This CDR3 region has 14 residues. CDR3 loop: CASNGRYPYSEQFF. The CDR3 DNA reads as TGTGCCAGCAACGGGAGGTACCCTTACAGTGAGCAGTTCTTC.

This rearrangement joins TRBV2 to TRBJ1-1; D ambiguous. Germline CDR1 SNHLY, CDR2 FYNNEI. V lost 6 bases and J 2 bases, leaving 28 bases between the germline ends. The CDR3 covers 19 residues. The CDR3 is CASRSASVLGWPVNTEAFF. Written as DNA, the CDR3 is TGTGCCAGCAGGAGTGCATCGGTGCTTGGATGGCCGGTTAACACTGAAGCTTTCTTT. The full variable domain, rest sourced from reference TRBV2 and TRBJ1-1, is EPEVTQTPSHQVTQMGQEVILRCVPISNHLYFYWYRQILGQKVEFLVSFYNNEISEKSEIFDDQFSVERPDGSNFTLKIRSTKLEDSAMYFCASRSASVLGWPVNTEAFFGQGTRLTVV.

On this clonotype itself: A much more abundant neighbour one base away suggests this may be a read error. The conserved final phenylalanine or tryptophan is absent from the CDR3, which likely points to a read error. J is TRBJ2-7 and V is TRBV5-4; D is unresolved. Germline V gene sequence: CDR1 SGHNT, CDR2 YYREEE (reference sequence). CDR3 length: 11 amino acids. Trimming removed 2 bases from V and 6 bases from J, with 6 bases in between. Here the CDR3 reads CASSFGGEQYA. In DNA form, the CDR3 reads TGTGCCAGCAGCTTTGGTGGCGAGCAGTACGCC.

The chain links TRBV11-1 to TRBJ2-1, with D perhaps matching TRBD1 or TRBD2 (5 bases each). This CDR3 comprises 14 residues. Germline CDR1 and CDR2: SGHAT and FQDESV (reference sequence). V was cut by 5 bases and J by 5 bases, with 13 bases left in between. The CDR3 DNA reads TGTGCCAGCAGCAACTCCGGGACCCACAATGAGCAGTTCTTC. Protein: CASSNSGTHNEQFF. Full variable domain (remainder filled in from reference TRBV11-1 and TRBJ2-1): EAEVAQSPRYKITEKSQAVAFWCDPISGHATLYWYRQILGQGPELLVQFQDESVVDDSQLPKDRFSAERLKGVDSTLKIQPAELGDSAMYLCASSNSGTHNEQFFGPGTRLTVL.

In DNA, the CDR3 is TGTGCCAGCAGCACCACTCCAGATACGCAGTATTTT. This encodes CASSTTPDTQYF. The rearrangement joins TRBV7-2 to TRBJ2-3; no firm D call. V was cut by 5 bases and J by 4 bases, with 7 bases left in between. The CDR3 totals 12 residues. CDR1 SGHTA and CDR2 FQGNSA come from the germline V gene.